This T cell receptor (beta chain) was obtained from a study of early T cells in non-severe SARS-CoV-2 infection. TCRdb called the 5' RACE reads again in MiXCR, with one record for every CDR3 protein. The table has fewer than 40,000 distinct CDR3 sequences, 5.2% seen once. This clonotype came up many times. Per germline, CDR1 SGHVS and CDR2 FQNEAQ. This CDR3 contains 14 residues. V was shortened by 7 bases and J by 1 base, with 10 bases between the two germline ends. This clonotype was obtained from an adult who was a healthcare worker with PCR-confirmed SARS-CoV-2 infection or an uninfected control (not recorded which). The sequenced sample was whole blood. The chain is built from TRBV7-8 and TRBJ1-4; D gene ambiguous. The CDR3 region has the DNA TGTGCCAGCACTCAGGAATTAACTAATGAAAAACTGTTTTTT. The encoded protein is CASTQELTNEKLFF.